The next 5 T cell receptor beta chains were all read from a single sample in a study of T cell repertoires in cytomegalovirus infection. Each CDR3 protein gets one entry after TCRdb re-called the reads with MiXCR. This repertoire shows some 940,000 distinct CDR3 sequences, around 31% found once; its top ten account for around 15%. Antigen specificity for these receptors is unknown. Sequences were derived from cultured CD8+ T cells from PBMCs, sampled from culture after CMV antigen stimulation. These receptors originate from a human donor in good health (CMV status not recorded). Some clones in this sample may be carry-over from other donors' samples.

This clonotype was counted only a few times. This chain joins TRBV9 and TRBJ1-2; D possibly corresponds to TRBD1 (5 bases). The CDR3 has 13 amino acids. CDR1 and CDR2 (germline): SGDLS, YYNGEE. V was trimmed by 3 bases and J by 5 bases, leaving 11 bases between them. CDR3 amino acids: CASSERGRYGYTF. The CDR3 nucleotides read TGTGCCAGCAGCGAGAGGGGTCGGTATGGCTACACCTTC.

This clonotype has more than one count but fewer than ten. The chain uses TRBV27 and TRBJ1-2, with 9 bases lining up with TRBD1. Per the germline V gene, CDR1 is MNHEY and CDR2 is SMNVEV (reference sequence). The ends lost 2 bases at V and 4 bases at J; junction bases unmatched: 11. CDR3 length equals 17 residues. The CDR3 nucleotides read TGTGCCAGCAGTTTAAGTGAGGGGGACAGGGTCTTCTATGGCTACACCTTC. Its protein product is CASSLSEGDRVFYGYTF.

This clonotype was counted many times. The rearrangement uses TRBV29-1 and TRBJ1-1, with D possibly matching TRBD1 (6 bases). V gave up 7 bases and J gave up 0 bases, with 15 bases separating them. CDR1 is SQVTM, CDR2 ANQGSEA, per germline. The CDR3 runs 14 residues. CDR3 protein: CSGQVNPMNTEAFF. Written as DNA, the CDR3 is TGCAGCGGACAGGTTAACCCCATGAACACTGAAGCTTTCTTT. The full variable domain, completed using reference TRBV29-1 and TRBJ1-1, is SAVISQKPSRDICQRGTSLTIQCQVDSQVTMMFWYRQQPGQSLTLIATANQGSEATYESGFVIDKFPISRPNLTFSTLTVSNMSPEDSSIYLCSGQVNPMNTEAFFGQGTRLTVV.

The rearrangement uses TRBV2 and TRBJ1-6; the match to TRBD1 covers 7 bases. CDR3 size: 15 residues. Germline V gives CDR1 SNHLY, CDR2 FYNNEI. V lost 1 base and J lost 10; bases outside the gene matches: 7. CDR3 amino acids: CASSEGGQGGSPLHF. DNA of the CDR3: TGTGCCAGCAGTGAAGGTGGGCAGGGGGGATCACCCCTCCACTTT.

The J gene is TRBJ2-7, the V gene TRBV19; D tentatively fits TRBD1 or TRBD2 (5 bases each). V lost 6 bases, J lost 2 bases, and 14 bases lay in between. CDR1 and CDR2 (germline): LNHDA, SQIVND (reference sequence). The CDR3 is made up of 14 amino acids. The CDR3 loop is CASSAGTAPYEQYF. In DNA, the CDR3 is TGTGCCAGTAGCGCCGGGACGGCGCCCTACGAGCAGTACTTC.